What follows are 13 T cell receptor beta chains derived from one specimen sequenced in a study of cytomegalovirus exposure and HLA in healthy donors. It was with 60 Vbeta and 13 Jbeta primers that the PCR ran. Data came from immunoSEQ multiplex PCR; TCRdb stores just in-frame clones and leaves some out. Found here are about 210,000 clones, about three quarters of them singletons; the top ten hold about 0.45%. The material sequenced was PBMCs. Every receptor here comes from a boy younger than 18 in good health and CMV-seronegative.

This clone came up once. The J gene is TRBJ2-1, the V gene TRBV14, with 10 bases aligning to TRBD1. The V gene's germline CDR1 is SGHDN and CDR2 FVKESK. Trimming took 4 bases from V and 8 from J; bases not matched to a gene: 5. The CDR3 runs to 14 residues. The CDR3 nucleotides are TGTGCCAGCAGCCTCCGGACAGGGGGGGATGAGCAGTTCTTC. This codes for CASSLRTGGDEQFF.

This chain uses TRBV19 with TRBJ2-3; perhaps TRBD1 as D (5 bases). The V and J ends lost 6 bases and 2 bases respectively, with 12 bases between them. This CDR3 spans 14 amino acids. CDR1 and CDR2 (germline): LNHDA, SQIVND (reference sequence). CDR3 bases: TGTGCCAGTAGGCTAGGGGTAGACACAGATACGCAGTATTTT. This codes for CASRLGVDTDTQYF.

The CDR3, as DNA: TGTGCCAGCAGTGCACTAGCGGGAGTTGAGAATGAGCAGTTCTTC. Translating it yields CASSALAGVENEQFF. The rearrangement joins TRBV2 to TRBJ2-1; 11 nucleotides align to TRBD2. V shed 4 bases, J shed 7 bases, and the junction held 6 bases outside the gene matches. Germline V gives CDR1 SNHLY, CDR2 FYNNEI. This CDR3 is built from 15 residues. Full variable domain (outside the CDR3, taken from reference TRBV2 and TRBJ2-1): EPEVTQTPSHQVTQMGQEVILRCVPISNHLYFYWYRQILGQKVEFLVSFYNNEISEKSEIFDDQFSVERPDGSNFTLKIRSTKLEDSAMYFCASSALAGVENEQFFGPGTRLTVL.

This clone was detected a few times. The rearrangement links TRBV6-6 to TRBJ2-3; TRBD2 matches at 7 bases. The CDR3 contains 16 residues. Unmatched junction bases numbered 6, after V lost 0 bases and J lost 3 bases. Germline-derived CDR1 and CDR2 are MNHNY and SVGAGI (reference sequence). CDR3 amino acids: CASSYSPSGMTDTQYF. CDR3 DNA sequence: TGTGCCAGCAGTTACTCCCCAAGCGGGATGACAGATACGCAGTATTTT.

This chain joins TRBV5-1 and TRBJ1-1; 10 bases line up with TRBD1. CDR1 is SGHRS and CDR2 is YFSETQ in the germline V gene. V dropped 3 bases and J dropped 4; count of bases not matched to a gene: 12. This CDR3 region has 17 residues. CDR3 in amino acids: CASSSAPGQGFGTEAFF. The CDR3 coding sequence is TGCGCCAGCAGCTCGGCCCCGGGACAGGGGTTCGGCACTGAAGCTTTCTTT.

The CDR3 coding sequence is TGTGCCAGCCAAGCGCGCGGGAGGGGAAATGAGCAGTTCTTC. Its translation is CASQARGRGNEQFF. This chain links TRBV2 with TRBJ2-1; 9 positions match TRBD2. Per the germline V gene, CDR1 is SNHLY and CDR2 is FYNNEI. The CDR3 contains 14 residues. Trimming cost V 8 bases and J 7 bases; bases outside gene matches: 9.

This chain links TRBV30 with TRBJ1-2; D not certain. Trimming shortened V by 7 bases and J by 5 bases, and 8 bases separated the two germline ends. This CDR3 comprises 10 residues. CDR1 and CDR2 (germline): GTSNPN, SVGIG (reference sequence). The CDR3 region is CAFRAYGYTF. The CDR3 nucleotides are TGTGCCTTTCGAGCTTATGGCTACACCTTC.

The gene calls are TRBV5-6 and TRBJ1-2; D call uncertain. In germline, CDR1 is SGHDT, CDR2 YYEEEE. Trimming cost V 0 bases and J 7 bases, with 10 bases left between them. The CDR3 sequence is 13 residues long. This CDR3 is CASSLASGFGYTF. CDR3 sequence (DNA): TGTGCCAGCAGCTTGGCATCGGGGTTTGGCTACACCTTC.

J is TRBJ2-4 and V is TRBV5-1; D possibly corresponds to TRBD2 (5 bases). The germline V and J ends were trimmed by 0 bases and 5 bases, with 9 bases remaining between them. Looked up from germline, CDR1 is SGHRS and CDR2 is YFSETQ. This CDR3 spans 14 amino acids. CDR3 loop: CASSLGTAENIQYF. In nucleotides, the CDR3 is TGCGCCAGCAGCTTGGGAACAGCGGAAAACATTCAGTACTTC.

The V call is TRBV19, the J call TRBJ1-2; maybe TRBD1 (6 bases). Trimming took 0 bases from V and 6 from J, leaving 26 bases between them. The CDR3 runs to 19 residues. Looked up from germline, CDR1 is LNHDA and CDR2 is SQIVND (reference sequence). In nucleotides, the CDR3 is TGTGCCAGTAGTATAGATTTGCGCGAAAGGGGGTTGAACCTAAATGGCTACACCTTC. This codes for CASSIDLRERGLNLNGYTF.

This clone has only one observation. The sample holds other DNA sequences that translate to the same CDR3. The CDR3 DNA follows: TGTGCCAGCAGCACCTCCGGAGATACGCAGTATTTT. Its translation: CASSTSGDTQYF. The chain is built from TRBV27 and TRBJ2-3; no definite D call. In germline, CDR1 is MNHEY, CDR2 SMNVEV (reference sequence). The ends were cut back, 6 bases at V and 5 bases at J, with 9 bases in the middle. The CDR3 is 12 residues long.

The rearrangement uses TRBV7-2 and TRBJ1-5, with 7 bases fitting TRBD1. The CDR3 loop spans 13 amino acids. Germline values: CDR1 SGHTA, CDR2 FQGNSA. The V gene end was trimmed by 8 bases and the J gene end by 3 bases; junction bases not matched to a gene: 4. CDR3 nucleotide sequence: TGTGCCAGCTCCGACAGGGCCAATCAGCCCCAGCATTTT. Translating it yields CASSDRANQPQHF.

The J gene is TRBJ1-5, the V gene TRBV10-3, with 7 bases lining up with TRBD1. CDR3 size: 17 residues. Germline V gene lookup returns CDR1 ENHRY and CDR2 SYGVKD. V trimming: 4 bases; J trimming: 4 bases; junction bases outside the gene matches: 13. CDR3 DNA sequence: TGTGCCATCAGTGCAAGCGATGGGACAGTTTCAAATCAGCCCCAGCATTTT. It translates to CAISASDGTVSNQPQHF.